These 17 T cell receptor beta chains share one sample of origin, sequenced in a study of brain metastases from non-small cell lung cancer. Here immunoSEQ multiplex PCR was the method, and the copy in TCRdb shows in-frame clones only, minus some. Here the sample spans roughly 2,000 clones, less than 85% being singletons. Sequenced input: tumor-adjacent normal tissue. The receptors come from a donor at least 40 years old with non-small cell lung cancer.

The chain carries TRBV19 and TRBJ1-5; the match to TRBD1 covers 7 bases. The CDR3 loop spans 15 amino acids. Trimming at V came to 6 bases and at J to 1 base, leaving 6 bases not matched to a gene. CDR1 LNHDA and CDR2 SQIVND come from the germline V gene (reference sequence). The CDR3 DNA sequence: TGTGCCAGTAGGAGACAGGGCTTAAGCAATCAGCCCCAGCATTTT. The encoded protein is CASRRQGLSNQPQHF.

V is TRBV28 and J is TRBJ1-1; no clear D. V was cut by 2 bases and J by 7 bases, with 5 bases left in between. Germline CDR1 reads MDHEN; CDR2 reads SYDVKM. This CDR3 has 11 amino acids. The CDR3: CASSLGSEAFF. The CDR3 DNA is TGTGCCAGCAGTTTAGGTAGTGAAGCTTTCTTT.

The chain recombines TRBV6-5 with TRBJ2-1, with 10 bases aligning to TRBD2. The V segment lost 6 bases and the J segment 6 bases; nucleotides outside the gene matches: 8. The V gene's germline CDR1 is MNHEY and CDR2 SVGAGI. The length of the CDR3 is 15 residues. CDR3: CASRERGGLGNEQFF. CDR3 coding DNA: TGTGCCAGCAGAGAGCGGGGGGGCCTCGGCAATGAGCAGTTCTTC.

The chain joins TRBV15 to TRBJ1-5; the match to TRBD1 covers 7 bases. The V gene's germline CDR1 is LNHNV and CDR2 YYDKDF (reference sequence). V trimming: 4 bases; J trimming: 6 bases; junction bases outside the gene matches: 6. The CDR3 is 14 residues long. The CDR3 sequence is CATSTGGFGQPQHF. CDR3 nucleotide sequence: TGTGCCACCAGCACAGGGGGTTTCGGTCAGCCCCAGCATTTT.

Comments on this clone: This specimen includes other DNA sequences encoding the same CDR3. The CDR3 spells CASSSPTGLGTDTQYF. In DNA, the CDR3 is TGTGCCAGCAGCTCCCCAACAGGGTTAGGTACAGATACGCAGTATTTT. The genes are TRBV7-2 and TRBJ2-3; the D gene is possibly TRBD1 (6 bases). Trimming cost V 4 bases and J 3 bases, with 17 bases left between them. This CDR3 has 16 residues. Germline assignment: CDR1 SGHTA and CDR2 FQGNSA.

The chain is built from TRBV19 and TRBJ1-6; D uncertain. Trimming cost V 8 bases and J 5 bases, with 7 bases left between them. Germline CDR1 reads LNHDA; CDR2 reads SQIVND (reference sequence). The CDR3 is 12 amino acids. For the CDR3, the DNA is TGTGCCAGTCAGATTAATAATTCACCCCTCCACTTT. Residues: CASQINNSPLHF. Looking up the rest from reference TRBV19 and TRBJ1-6 gives the full variable domain: DGGITQSPKYLFRKEGQNVTLSCEQNLNHDAMYWYRQDPGQGLRLIYYSQIVNDFQKGDIAEGYSVSREKKESFPLTVTSAQKNPTAFYLCASQINNSPLHFGNGTRLTVT.

This chain connects TRBV6-6 to TRBJ1-1, with D hard to call. The CDR3 has 15 amino acids. V was trimmed by 2 bases and J by 9 bases, leaving 19 bases between them. From germline, CDR1 is MNHNY and CDR2 SVGAGI (reference sequence). The CDR3 DNA reads TGTGCCAGCAGTTACCCTACTGGGGTCCAAGCTAAAGCTTTCTTT. This gives the protein CASSYPTGVQAKAFF.

In regard to this clone: The same CDR3 is also encoded by other DNA sequences in this sample. This chain links TRBV5-1 with TRBJ2-7, with 8 bases identical to TRBD2. Trimming removed 4 bases from V and 3 bases from J; junction bases left unmatched: 6. The CDR3 is made up of 14 amino acids. Germline V lookup: CDR1 SGHRS, CDR2 YFSETQ. The CDR3, as DNA: TGCGCCAGCAGCCCCTCGGGGGGGAACTACGAGCAGTACTTC. Amino acid sequence: CASSPSGGNYEQYF.

The rearrangement joins TRBV5-1 to TRBJ1-1, with D perhaps TRBD1 (6 bases). Trimming removed 6 bases from V and 0 bases from J, with 18 bases in between. This CDR3 has 16 amino acids. The germline CDR1 and CDR2 sequences are SGHRS and YFSETQ. DNA of the CDR3: TGCGCCAGCACCCTTACACAGGGCCTCATGAACACTGAAGCTTTCTTT. It is translated as CASTLTQGLMNTEAFF.

Comments on this clone: At one of its ends the junction is not consistent with the germline gene, which may arise from a read error. V gene TRBV7-2 combines with J gene TRBJ2-7; D might be TRBD1 (5 bases). The length of the CDR3 is 15 residues. Germline V gives CDR1 SGHTA, CDR2 FQGNSA. CDR3 nucleotide sequence: TGTGCCAGCAGCTTATCGCAGGGTAACTCCCACGAGCAGTACTTC. This codes for CASSLSQGNSHEQYF.

With regard to this clone: Germline and junction disagree at one end, which may indicate a read error. The gene calls are TRBV15 and TRBJ1-5; D may be TRBD1 (6 bases). Germline CDR1 is LNHNV and CDR2 is YYDKDF (reference sequence). The CDR3 consists of 15 residues. As DNA, the CDR3 is TGTGCCACCAGCAGAGCAGGGGATAGCGATCAGCCCCAGCATTTT. Protein sequence: CATSRAGDSDQPQHF. The whole variable domain, remainder taken from reference TRBV15 and TRBJ1-5, is DAMVIQNPRYQVTQFGKPVTLSCSQTLNHNVMYWYQQKSSQAPKLLFHYYDKDFNNEADTPDNFQSRRPNTSFCFLDIRSPGLGDTAMYLCATSRAGDSDQPQHFGDGTRLSIL.

As regards this clone: Other DNA sequences in the sample encode the same CDR3. This chain links TRBV2 with TRBJ2-6; D is perhaps TRBD1 (6 bases). Germline CDR1 is SNHLY and CDR2 is FYNNEI. The CDR3 has 13 amino acids. The V end lost 9 bases, the J end lost 7 bases, and 13 bases lay between the germline ends. The CDR3 here is CARGGSGANVLTF. The CDR3 bases are TGTGCCAGAGGGGGAAGTGGAGCCAACGTCCTGACTTTC.

This clone was counted only a few times. This rearrangement joins TRBV15 to TRBJ1-1; D is undetermined. This CDR3 contains 12 residues. In germline, CDR1 is LNHNV, CDR2 YYDKDF (reference sequence). V shed 5 bases and J shed 1 base, with 5 bases lying between them. The DNA for the CDR3 is TGTGCCACCAGCCCAGAGAACACTGAAGCTTTCTTT. As protein: CATSPENTEAFF.

The chain links TRBV7-9 to TRBJ1-1; no firm D call. The germline V gene has CDR1 SEHNR and CDR2 FQNEAQ (reference sequence). V lost 1 base and J lost 0, with 9 bases in between. This CDR3 is built from 15 residues. In DNA, the CDR3 is TGTGCCAGCAGCTTAGTAGACGGGCTGAACACTGAAGCTTTCTTT. This translates into CASSLVDGLNTEAFF. Combining the CDR3 with reference TRBV7-9 and TRBJ1-1 gives the whole variable domain DTGVSQNPRHKITKRGQNVTFRCDPISEHNRLYWYRQTLGQGPEFLTYFQNEAQLEKSRLLSDRFSAERPKGSFSTLEIQRTEQGDSAMYLCASSLVDGLNTEAFFGQGTRLTVV.

CDR3 DNA: TGTGCCAGCAGTACGTGGACAGGGAGGAATGAGCAGTTCTTC. This gives the protein CASSTWTGRNEQFF. The chain links TRBV27 to TRBJ2-1, with 8 bases matching TRBD1. Germline V gene lookup returns CDR1 MNHEY and CDR2 SMNVEV (reference sequence). Trimming at V came to 5 bases and at J to 7 bases, leaving 7 bases not matched to a gene. This CDR3 region has 14 residues.

This chain links TRBV29-1 with TRBJ2-7, with D perhaps TRBD2 (6 bases). Germline V lookup: CDR1 SQVTM, CDR2 ANQGSEA. The CDR3 has 14 amino acids. The germline V and J ends were trimmed by 3 bases and 4 bases, with 16 bases remaining between them. In nucleotides, the CDR3 is TGCAGCGTTGAGGTCCGGGCAGGAGGGTACGAGCAGTACTTC. Translating it yields CSVEVRAGGYEQYF.

V is TRBV30 and J is TRBJ1-6; D unclear. V lost 1 base, J lost 9 bases, and 22 bases lay in between. Germline-derived CDR1 and CDR2 are GTSNPN and SVGIG (reference sequence). CDR3 size: 17 residues. The CDR3 spells CAWSARGPSKWGSPLHF. In nucleotides, the CDR3 is TGTGCCTGGAGTGCGCGAGGACCCTCTAAGTGGGGTTCACCCCTCCACTTT.